The rows below give T cell receptor beta chains drawn from one sample of a study of a mutant IDH1 vaccine in newly diagnosed glioma. Generated by immunoSEQ multiplex PCR, the TCRdb table keeps only in-frame clones and is missing some. The sample contains tens of thousands of clones, 82% of which appear only once. Antigens for these TCRs are unknown. The specimen was PBMCs, collected from a glioma patient whose treatment included an IDH1 peptide vaccine. These receptors originate from a man aged 35 to 55 with glioma. Some clones in this sample may be carry-over from other donors' samples. CDR3s include the opening cysteine and the closing phenylalanine or tryptophan.

CDR3 protein | J gene | V gene
CASSKTPDQPQHF | TRBJ1-5 | TRBV19
CASSLGQGSTDTQYF | TRBJ2-3 | TRBV5-1
CASSLAVEGLSYGYTF | TRBJ1-2 | TRBV5-6
CAISEERDHQPQHF | TRBJ1-5 | TRBV10-3
CASSPGIDQPQHF | TRBJ1-5 | TRBV18
CASSFATGGGQPQHF | TRBJ1-5 | TRBV7-2
CASSQVRVGQGLYEQYF | TRBJ2-7 | TRBV4-1
CASSLEQGGNTIYF | TRBJ1-3 | TRBV5-1
CASSSEVANSPLHF | TRBJ1-6 | TRBV19
CAISESKLERKETQYF | TRBJ2-5 | TRBV10-3
CASSLAFGLTDTQYF | TRBJ2-3 | TRBV7-2
CASSGTGTSLSYGYTF | TRBJ1-2 | TRBV7-9
CASSLLLAGDHYEQYF | TRBJ2-7 | TRBV7-8
CASSLDVSTGANVLTF | TRBJ2-6 | TRBV7-9
CSAVTSPTQYF | TRBJ2-3 | TRBV20-1
CASSGAGRYEQYF | TRBJ2-7 | TRBV19
CASSRRGANTGELFF | TRBJ2-2 | TRBV7-9
CASSRLGWNTEAFF | TRBJ1-1 | TRBV14
CATRGGEGYGYTF | TRBJ1-2 | TRBV6-6
CASSLVSLGTEINTGELFF | TRBJ2-2 | TRBV5-1
CASSLFGRTEAFF | TRBJ1-1 | TRBV11-2
CATSRDPESPLHF | TRBJ1-6 | TRBV15
CASSQGTTSNYGYTF | TRBJ1-2 | TRBV4-2
CASSTYPTDYYRYEQYF | TRBJ2-7 | TRBV11-2
CASSSTGLGGYTF | TRBJ1-2 | TRBV27
CASSLVVNMNTEAFF | TRBJ1-1 | TRBV7-8
CASSPWDRGVYGYTF | TRBJ1-2 | TRBV6-6
CASSLDRGGEQYF | TRBJ2-7 | TRBV11-2
CASSRWSTGRNQPQHF | TRBJ1-5 | TRBV5-6
CASSLGQGRNTEAFF | TRBJ1-1 | TRBV4-2
CASSFGGEHPNTEAFF | TRBJ1-1 | TRBV5-1
CASSYGQGTDTQYF | TRBJ2-3 | TRBV6-5
CASTKSSGGEADTQYF | TRBJ2-3 | TRBV10-1
CASSLSRGYEQYF | TRBJ2-7 | TRBV7-8
CASRFSSGGDEHDEQFF | TRBJ2-1 | TRBV2